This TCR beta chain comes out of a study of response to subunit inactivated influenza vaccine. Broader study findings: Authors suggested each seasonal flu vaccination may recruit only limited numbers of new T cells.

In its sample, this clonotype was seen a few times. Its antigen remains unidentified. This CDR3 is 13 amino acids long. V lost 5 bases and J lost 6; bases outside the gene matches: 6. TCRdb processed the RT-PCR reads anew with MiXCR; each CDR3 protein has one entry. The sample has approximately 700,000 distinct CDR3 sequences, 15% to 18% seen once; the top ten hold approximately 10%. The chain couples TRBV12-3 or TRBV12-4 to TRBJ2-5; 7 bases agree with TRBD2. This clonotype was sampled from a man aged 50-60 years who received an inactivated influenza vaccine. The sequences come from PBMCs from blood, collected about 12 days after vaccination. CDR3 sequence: CASSVGGGQTQYF. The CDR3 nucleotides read TGTGCCAGCAGTGTGGGGGGGGGACAGACCCAGTACTTC.